One sample yielded the 21 T cell receptor beta chains listed below, sequenced in a study of radiotherapy plus CTLA-4 blockade in lung cancer. The protocol was immunoSEQ multiplex PCR, while the TCRdb copy is restricted to in-frame clones and leaves out a portion. The sample lists tens of thousands of clones; 80% to 90% were seen once. The sample consisted of peripheral blood, taken from a patient treated with radiotherapy plus ipilimumab. The receptors here all came from a human donor with non-small cell lung cancer whose response to radiotherapy plus ipilimumab could not be evaluated.

V usage is TRBV14 and J usage is TRBJ2-7; TRBD1 matches at 9 bases. Germline assignment: CDR1 SGHDN and CDR2 FVKESK. This CDR3 comprises 15 residues. V lost 4 bases and J lost 5; bases outside the gene matches: 9. The CDR3 sequence is CASSPYRTGEDEQYF. Written as DNA, the CDR3 is TGTGCCAGCAGCCCCTATAGGACAGGGGAGGACGAGCAGTACTTC.

This chain joins TRBV5-1 and TRBJ2-1, with TRBD2 identical over 9 bases. From germline, CDR1 is SGHRS and CDR2 YFSETQ. Trimming took 0 bases from V and 4 from J; bases not matched to a gene: 2. CDR3 length: 15 residues. The CDR3 bases are TGCGCCAGCAGCTTGGGGACTAGCGTTTACAATGAGCAGTTCTTC. This encodes CASSLGTSVYNEQFF.

The chain links TRBV25-1 to TRBJ2-1, with 7 nucleotides matching TRBD2. The junction had 4 bases not matched to a gene; V was cut back by 5 bases and J by 0 bases. The CDR3 spans 15 residues. CDR1 and CDR2 from the germline V gene are MGHDK and SYGVNS. CDR3 nucleotide sequence: TGTGCCAGCAGTATCGGGAGGCCCTCCTACAATGAGCAGTTCTTC. This gives the protein CASSIGRPSYNEQFF.

V gene TRBV9 combines with J gene TRBJ2-1; 7 bases align to TRBD2. The CDR3 runs to 15 residues. The germline V gene encodes CDR1 SGDLS and CDR2 YYNGEE. V was pared by 3 bases and J by 5 bases, with 8 bases of the junction left unmatched. The CDR3 DNA reads as TGTGCCAGCAGCGCGGGAGGACCATCCCACAATGAGCAGTTCTTC. This encodes CASSAGGPSHNEQFF.

This sequence joins TRBV11-1 and TRBJ2-2; D gene uncertain. Germline V gene data show CDR1 as SGHAT and CDR2 as FQDESV (reference sequence). Trimming shortened V by 5 bases and J by 5 bases, and 6 bases separated the two germline ends. The CDR3 length is 12 residues. In DNA, the CDR3 is TGTGCCAGCAGCCCCCAGACCGGGGAGCTGTTTTTT. Translating gives CASSPQTGELFF.

This clone was seen a handful of times. V is TRBV19 and J is TRBJ2-1; 10 bases are shared with TRBD2. CDR1 and CDR2 (germline): LNHDA, SQIVND (reference sequence). The CDR3 loop spans 17 amino acids. J lost 1 base, V lost 6 bases, and 9 bases had no gene match. The DNA of the CDR3 is TGTGCCAGTAGCGCCAGGGGACTAGCGCTATCCTACAATGAGCAGTTCTTC. Its translation: CASSARGLALSYNEQFF.

CDR3 nucleotide sequence: TGTGCCAGCAGCTTAATTCGCGGGCAGGCAAACTCTGGGGCCAACGTCCTGACTTTC. Residues: CASSLIRGQANSGANVLTF. The rearrangement uses TRBV7-3 and TRBJ2-6; D is perhaps TRBD2 (5 bases). The germline V and J ends were trimmed by 1 base and 0 bases, with 16 bases remaining between them. Per the germline V gene, CDR1 is SGHTA and CDR2 is FQGTGA. The CDR3 runs 19 residues.

This clone was observed a few times. The DNA of the CDR3 is TGTGCCAGCCGCAGGGCGGGAGGGGCCTACAATGAGCAGTTCTTC. It translates to CASRRAGGAYNEQFF. V and J are TRBV7-2 and TRBJ2-1; 9 bases fit TRBD2. This CDR3 comprises 15 residues. From germline, CDR1 is SGHTA and CDR2 FQGNSA. The junction had 7 bases not matched to a gene; V was cut back by 8 bases and J by 2 bases.

This clone has only one observation. The chain uses TRBV10-2 and TRBJ1-5; TRBD1 matches 7 bases. With V trimmed by 7 bases and J by 7 bases, 4 bases remained unmatched. CDR3 length equals 12 residues. Germline CDR1 WSHSY, CDR2 SAAADI. The CDR3 sequence: CASTQGGQPQHF. The CDR3 DNA reads TGCGCCAGCACCCAGGGGGGCCAGCCCCAGCATTTT.

The chain employs TRBV23-1 and TRBJ1-5, with TRBD1 matching 12 bases. TRBV23-1 is assigned to the ORF class and has an uncertain function. With 2 bases clipped from V and 7 bases from J, the junction kept 12 bases outside the gene matches. The CDR3 has 18 residues. CDR3 protein: CASSQKVPGQGAEQPQHF. CDR3 bases: TGCGCCAGCAGTCAAAAAGTCCCGGGACAGGGGGCTGAACAGCCCCAGCATTTT.

The chain links TRBV6-6 to TRBJ2-7, with 8 bases lining up with TRBD1. CDR1 and CDR2 (germline): MNHNY, SVGAGI (reference sequence). CDR3 length equals 16 residues. J was trimmed by 4 bases and V by 2 bases; bases with no gene match: 10. The CDR3 region is CASSYPDGQGAYEQYF. The CDR3 nucleotides are TGTGCCAGCAGTTACCCCGATGGGCAGGGGGCTTACGAGCAGTACTTC.

Of note for this clone: Distinct nucleotide sequences in the sample also encode this CDR3. The chain carries TRBV28 and TRBJ1-5; TRBD1 matches 8 bases. CDR1 is MDHEN, CDR2 SYDVKM, per germline. The CDR3 runs 15 residues. V trimming: 10 bases; J trimming: 1 base; junction bases outside the gene matches: 9. For the CDR3, the DNA is TGTGCCACTGTAGGACAGGGTTGGAGCAATCAGCCCCAGCATTTT. This translates into CATVGQGWSNQPQHF.

The rearrangement links TRBV6-5 to TRBJ1-4; 10 bases are a match to TRBD1. This CDR3 spans 15 amino acids. After removal of 5 bases from V and 8 bases from J, the junction contained 8 bases not matched to a gene. Germline CDR1 and CDR2: MNHEY and SVGAGI. The CDR3 DNA follows: TGTGCCAGCAGTCAGACAGGGGGCGGGAGAGAAAAACTGTTTTTT. Protein: CASSQTGGGREKLFF.

The chain joins TRBV5-1 to TRBJ2-2; a possible D gene is TRBD1 (6 bases). Trimming removed 2 bases at V and 6 bases at J, with 17 bases between. The V gene's germline CDR1 is SGHRS and CDR2 YFSETQ. The CDR3 contains 16 residues. The DNA of the CDR3 is TGCGCCAGCAGCTTCAACAGGGCGGATGGGGCCGGGGAGCTGTTTTTT. This codes for CASSFNRADGAGELFF.

The genes are TRBV2 and TRBJ2-7; no clear D. Germline lookup yields CDR1 SNHLY and CDR2 FYNNEI. The CDR3 extends over 10 amino acids. The ends were cut back, 9 bases at V and 5 bases at J, with 8 bases in the middle. CDR3 in DNA: TGTGCCAGTAAATCGGACGAGCAGTACTTC. It translates to CASKSDEQYF.

The chain couples TRBV28 to TRBJ1-4; D not resolved. Germline-derived CDR1 and CDR2 are MDHEN and SYDVKM. Trimming left V 5 bases short and J 7 bases short, with 20 bases between. The CDR3 is 16 residues long. The CDR3 loop reads CASSTLRSSSVEKLFF. CDR3 DNA sequence: TGTGCCAGCAGTACCCTACGCTCGTCCTCCGTTGAAAAACTGTTTTTT.

The gene calls are TRBV11-2 and TRBJ2-1; tentatively, D is TRBD1 (6 bases). The CDR3 extends over 14 amino acids. Germline CDR1 and CDR2: SGHAT and FQNNGV. The V end lost 5 bases, the J end lost 7 bases, and 15 bases lay between the germline ends. This chain's CDR3 is CASSTLRGRNEQFF. The CDR3 DNA sequence: TGTGCCAGCAGCACACTGAGGGGGAGAAATGAGCAGTTCTTC.

This sequence joins TRBV5-1 and TRBJ2-6; no definite D call. V shed 4 bases and J shed 0 bases, with 8 bases lying between them. The CDR3 sequence is 15 residues long. The germline CDR1 and CDR2 sequences are SGHRS and YFSETQ. CDR3 in amino acids: CASSAVLSGANVLTF. CDR3 DNA sequence: TGCGCCAGCAGCGCGGTTCTCTCTGGGGCCAACGTCCTGACTTTC.

The J gene is TRBJ2-1, the V gene TRBV6-4, with TRBD2 identical over 8 bases. V lost 4 bases, J lost 7 bases, and 6 bases stayed unmatched. The CDR3 loop spans 14 amino acids. Per the germline V gene, CDR1 is MRHNA and CDR2 is SNTAGT. CDR3 DNA sequence: TGTGCCAGCAGTGCGGGAGGGCCAGGGAATGAGCAGTTCTTC. Its protein is CASSAGGPGNEQFF.

This clone was detected once. V gene TRBV4-3 combines with J gene TRBJ2-2, with D perhaps TRBD1 (6 bases). The length of the CDR3 is 14 residues. V was shortened by 5 bases and J by 5 bases, with 12 bases between the two germline ends. In germline, CDR1 is LGHNA, CDR2 YSLEER. In DNA, the CDR3 is TGCGCCAGCAGCTCCCGGGACACTACCGGGGAGCTGTTTTTT. Translation: CASSSRDTTGELFF.

V is TRBV4-1 and J is TRBJ1-4; D call uncertain. Germline CDR1 is MGHRA and CDR2 is YSYEKL. There are 15 residues in the CDR3. The V end lost 2 bases, the J end lost 4 bases, and 11 bases lay between the germline ends. CDR3 loop: CASSQFDGDNEKLFF. The DNA for the CDR3 is TGCGCCAGCAGCCAATTTGACGGAGATAATGAAAAACTGTTTTTT.